The 9 T cell receptor beta chains in this list originate from one sample, sequenced in a study of T cells expressing NK-cell markers. TCRdb re-called the 5' RACE reads; every CDR3 protein appears as one record, without DNA. This sample's table has some 600,000 distinct CDR3 sequences. The sequenced sample consisted of blood T cells: a sorted CD56 or NKG2C T cell subset, CD4+ or CD8+ T cells, or bulk PBMC T cells (not recorded which). The receptors originated from a man aged 18 to 29 in good health.

The J gene is TRBJ2-5, the V gene TRBV20-1. The CDR3 length is 12 residues. The germline V gene has CDR1 DFQATT and CDR2 SNEGSKA (reference sequence). CDR3 region: CSVRTSQETQYF.

The chain is built from TRBV20-1 and TRBJ2-1; TCRdb outputs TRBD1, but without DNA this stays unchecked. The CDR3 length is 16 residues. Germline lookup yields CDR1 DFQATT and CDR2 SNEGSKA (reference sequence). CDR3 residues: CSARDYVGGTGNEQFF.

The CDR3 sequence: CASSFPLAGFRNEQFF. V and J are TRBV7-9 and TRBJ2-1; TCRdb's D call of TRBD2 is untestable without DNA. CDR1 is SEHNR, CDR2 FQNEAQ, per germline (reference sequence). The CDR3 runs to 16 residues.

J is TRBJ2-3 and V is TRBV20-1. The germline CDR1 and CDR2 sequences are DFQATT and SNEGSKA (reference sequence). The length of the CDR3 is 13 residues. The chain's CDR3 is CSIKAASTDTQYF.

This rearrangement joins TRBV29-1 to TRBJ2-1; the TCRdb call, TRBD1, lacks DNA for checking. The CDR3 sequence is 16 residues long. The germline V gene has CDR1 SQVTM and CDR2 ANQGSEA. The CDR3 protein is CSVAPEESDSYNEQFF.

V gene TRBV6-2 or TRBV6-3 combines with J gene TRBJ2-7. The CDR3 loop spans 13 amino acids. In germline, CDR1 is MNHEY, CDR2 SVGEGT. The CDR3 is CASSYEQDYEQYF.

The rearrangement joins TRBV7-2 to TRBJ2-1; as DNA is missing, the TRBD2 call by TCRdb cannot be tested. Per germline, CDR1 SGHTA and CDR2 FQGNSA. This CDR3 comprises 17 residues. CDR3: CASSPGAGRSLPDEQFF.

The chain links TRBV5-1 to TRBJ2-1. Germline CDR1 and CDR2: SGHRS and YFSETQ. CDR3 length equals 13 residues. CDR3: CASSWDTTLEQFF.

V is TRBV28 and J is TRBJ2-5; no DNA is available, so the TRBD2 call from TCRdb remains unchecked. The CDR3 has 15 residues. Germline V gives CDR1 MDHEN, CDR2 SYDVKM. CDR3 amino acids: CASRSGRTYQETQYF.